The count of the clone carrying this T cell receptor (beta chain) is one. Its specificity is unknown. Sequencing was performed with immunoSEQ multiplex PCR; in TCRdb, only in-frame clones are kept and a portion is missing. There are fewer than 120,000 clones in the sample; around 92% occur only once, and over 6.5% lies in the top ten. The data stem from a study of T cell responses to AZD1222 COVID-19 vaccine. Study-level findings and limits: It was only after the peak T cell response that any repertoires were sampled. Mapped onto spike, vaccine-associated CD4 TCRs spanned it and were dominant at 160-218 and 743-854. White British donors predominated, females outnumbered males, and clonal diversity was possibly underestimated.

The V gene end was trimmed by 4 bases and the J gene end by 4 bases; junction bases not matched to a gene: 12. The germline V gene has CDR1 MNHEY and CDR2 SVGAGI. The CDR3 length is 16 residues. Source: peripheral blood, taken on day 0 of AZD1222 vaccination. This sequence originates from an adult in good health. The chain uses TRBV6-5 and TRBJ1-2; 7 nucleotides agree with TRBD1. CDR3 DNA sequence: TGTGCCAGCAGTTGGATTCTAGACAGGGCTGGCTATGGCTACACCTTC. Translating it yields CASSWILDRAGYGYTF.